These T cell receptor beta chains were read from a single sample in a study of T cell changes during pregnancy in multiple sclerosis. Repertoires were generated with immunoSEQ multiplex PCR, while TCRdb's copy carries only in-frame clones and drops some. This table holds about 50,000 clones, approximately 93% found once. Sequences were derived from CD4+ T cells from peripheral blood mononuclear cells, sampled in the third trimester of pregnancy. These receptors came from a female donor with multiple sclerosis, enrolled in a pregnancy study. The CDR3 runs from the conserved cysteine through the conserved F or W. D genes are given only for firm matches. Clone size is stated in some rows and not others, as once, few, many or a class when expanded.

TRBV20-1,TRBJ1-4,NA,NA,CSARRGGKLFF,TGCAGTGCTAGAAGGGGTGGGAAACTGTTTTTT
TRBV7-2,TRBJ1-3,TRBD1,NA,CASSSTGSKSGNTIYF,TGTGCCAGCAGCTCGACAGGGTCCAAGTCTGGAAACACCATATATTTT
TRBV7-2,TRBJ2-5,TRBD2,NA,CASSLAGLAGEETQYF,TGTGCCAGCAGCTTAGCGGGACTAGCGGGAGAGGAGACCCAGTACTTC
TRBV9,TRBJ2-5,TRBD1,NA,CASSRGDRAQETQYF,TGTGCCAGCAGCCGGGGGGACAGGGCTCAAGAGACCCAGTACTTC
TRBV7-6,TRBJ2-6,NA,NA,CASSLDRTRSSGANVLTF,TGTGCCAGCAGCTTAGATAGGACAAGGAGCTCTGGGGCCAACGTCCTGACTTTC
TRBV19,TRBJ2-2,NA,NA,CASSTTGSGTGELFF,TGTGCCAGTAGTACAACAGGATCCGGAACCGGGGAGCTGTTTTTT
TRBV7-8,TRBJ1-2,NA,NA,CASSFGSNYGYTF,TGTGCCAGCAGCTTCGGGAGTAACTATGGCTACACCTTC
TRBV10-3,TRBJ2-7,NA,NA,CATQTSYEQYF,TGTGCCACACAGACCTCCTACGAGCAGTACTTC
TRBV5-6,TRBJ1-3,NA,NA,CASSPDTSSGNTIYF,TGTGCCAGCAGCCCCGACACTAGCTCTGGAAACACCATATATTTT
TRBV11-2,TRBJ2-1,TRBD2,once,CASSPAGGPGYEQFF,TGTGCCAGCAGCCCAGCGGGGGGGCCGGGGTATGAGCAGTTCTTC
TRBV6-5,TRBJ2-1,TRBD1,NA,CASSLDRGNNEQFF,TGTGCCAGCAGTTTGGACAGGGGCAACAATGAGCAGTTCTTC
TRBV30,TRBJ2-7,NA,NA,CAWSSLYEQYF,TGTGCCTGGAGTTCTCTCTACGAGCAGTACTTC
TRBV7-2,TRBJ2-1,NA,NA,CATGRGLASGNEQFF,TGTGCCACCGGACGAGGTCTAGCCAGTGGCAATGAGCAGTTCTTC
TRBV10-3,TRBJ1-4,TRBD1,NA,CAIRPGQGATNEKLFF,TGTGCCATCCGACCGGGACAGGGGGCGACTAATGAAAAACTGTTTTTT
TRBV5-1,TRBJ2-5,NA,NA,CASRSQELETQYF,TGCGCCAGCAGAAGCCAGGAATTGGAGACCCAGTACTTC